The clone carrying this TCR beta chain was observed a few times. What it binds is unknown. Germline V gene data show CDR1 as MDHEN and CDR2 as SYDVKM. J was trimmed by 0 bases and V by 3 bases; bases with no gene match: 10. This CDR3 comprises 18 residues. The data were taken from a study of T-cell reconstitution after alpha-beta-depleted transplantation in children. Study-wide results and caveats: Newly produced T cells mostly accounted for T-cell counts and diversity one year post-transplant. After transplant, at about two months, alpha-beta T cells were reportedly derived from several hundred expanded graft clones. For some patients, TCRbeta diversity was high at day 60 because of recipient T cells and thymic progenitors that survived.

Unique molecular identifiers tagged the TCRbeta library. TCRdb reprocessed the PCR reads via MiXCR and lists one record per CDR3 protein. In the table there are fewer than 550,000 distinct CDR3 sequences, over 9.5% of which are singletons. The genes are TRBV28 and TRBJ2-3; TRBD2 matches 9 bases. The sequence derives from a female patient aged 2-10 years who had a stem cell transplant for aplastic anemia, so the T cells may come from the graft donor. Sequenced material: PBMCs, mostly from graft donor cells, taken 180 days after TCRalphabeta/CD19-depleted stem cell transplant. The CDR3 bases are TGTGCCAGCAGTTTGTGGCGGGAGGGCCCCCCTAGCACAGATACGCAGTATTTT. Protein product: CASSLWREGPPSTDTQYF.